The source of this T cell receptor beta chain is a study of CD8+ T cells in alopecia areata (dated by TCRdb to 2016 to 2018). Regarding the study in general: Treated patients were enrolled in an open-label pilot trial of oral tofacitinib, 5 to 10 mg twice daily, for moderate-to-severe alopecia areata. Scalp tissue and sorted CD4+ and CD8+ peripheral blood T cells from patchy and totalis/universalis alopecia areata patients and from healthy controls were covered by human TCRbeta sequencing. In treated patients, disease severity was measured using the SALT score, which gives the percentage of scalp surface area affected. The study used high-throughput TCRbeta sequencing to examine T cell clonal expansion in alopecia areata, in both the C3H/HeJ mouse model and human patients. Patients on tofacitinib were biopsied at baseline and after 4 and 24 weeks of treatment, and several of the patients also had a later scalp biopsy. The RNA source kit depended on sample type: the PAXgene miRNA kit for fixed scalp, the miRNeasy kit for PBMCs, and the RNeasy kit for mouse skin. immunoSEQ multiplex PCR using 35 Vbeta forward primers and 13 Jbeta reverse primers was used to amplify TCRbeta CDR3 regions. Tofacitinib was given for 6 to 18 months, followed by 6 months of follow-up off drug to assess delayed response and recurrence. Clonality in the scalp was compared among normal scalp (n=4), patchy alopecia areata scalp (n=8), and alopecia totalis/universalis scalp (n=8).

This clone was seen only a few times. Its antigen is still unknown. Base qualities are not at hand, and no much larger clone is one base apart. Read against the paper, the sample's time point label means: around 24 weeks on oral tofacitinib. Interpreted using the paper, the treatment or condition label stands for: oral pan-JAK inhibitor, 5-10 mg twice daily. From alopecia areata patients, peripheral blood was collected along with lesional scalp punch biopsies. PBMCs were isolated by density centrifugation and stained for CD3, CD4 and CD8, and CD4+ and CD8+ T cells were sorted on a FACSAria. Overall study results and their limits: Higher clonality and more expanded CD8+ clones were observed in lesional scalp than in normal scalp, particularly in alopecia totalis/universalis, a finding suggestive of antigenic drive. Because the treated cohort was small and had only one nonresponder, larger studies are needed to examine links between baseline CD8+ expansion and response. Resident alphabeta T cells in normal human skin are also sequenced, complicating scalp TCR repertoire analysis, unlike mouse skin dominated by gammadelta T cells. Many expanded lesional clones were found to persist in scalp and blood during tofacitinib treatment, and relapse after treatment cessation may be partly explained by this persistence. Tofacitinib significantly lowered scalp clonality and the number of expanded CD8+ clones among the top 100 scalp clones. Shared TCR sequences between patients were less evident than in mice, which may be partly attributable to HLA diversity in the patient population.

Library preparation was by the immunoSEQ multiplex PCR assay. RNA was extracted from all samples and reverse transcribed into cDNA, which served as template for TCR sequencing. SuperScript III was used to make first-strand cDNA, primed with a 2:1 mix of oligo-dT and random hexamers. A synthetic immune receptor repertoire was used to measure amplification bias, and any remaining bias was corrected computationally. Per the original workflow: Raw reads were preprocessed for error removal, and CDR3 was defined according to IMGT conventions as running from the conserved cysteine to phenylalanine. Clonality was calculated as 1 minus Shannon entropy normalized by log2 of the number of productive unique TCRs. Scalp TCRbeta sequences were cross-referenced with sorted blood CD4 and CD8 repertoires so that the CD4 or CD8 identity of scalp clones could be inferred. TCRdb mirrors the immuneACCESS table, restricted to in-frame sequences. Some clones are absent from its copies; in checked studies, under half trace to an unresolved V gene, and the reason for the others is unknown. That table supplies the V and J calls and clone size; D and trimming were determined from the DNA. This sample lists roughly 110,000 clones; 56% were detected once. About 3.3% of the sample goes to the ten largest clones.

Per the germline V gene (reference sequence), LNHDA is the CDR1 and SQIVND is the CDR2. V was cut back by 4 bases and J by 3 bases, leaving a gap of 18 bases between them. From cysteine to phenylalanine, the CDR3 is 16 amino acids long. Here the CDR3 DNA is all that survives: 48 bases in frame from base 1. Sequencing used CD4+ T cells sorted from blood, obtained at week 24, from a patient treated with tofacitinib. Recombination connected TRBV19 to TRBJ1-2; the D segment could be TRBD1, given 5 matching bases. The TCR originated in a human donor with alopecia areata. The CDR3 amino acid sequence is: CASSTTWRGKDYGYTF. The DNA reads TGTGCCAGTAGTACCACCTGGAGGGGAAAGGACTATGGCTACACCTTC.